This passage covers 30 T cell receptor beta chains from one sample sequenced in a study of blood T cell repertoires in COVID-19. Using immunoSEQ multiplex PCR, the repertoire was profiled, and TCRdb retains in-frame clones only, with some absent. Here the sample spans some 140,000 clones, about four fifths being singletons. The sample comprised peripheral blood. All receptors derive from an older woman with acute or convalescent COVID-19.

The rearrangement uses TRBV5-1 and TRBJ1-2; D gene unclear. The CDR3 totals 13 residues. Germline CDR1 and CDR2: SGHRS and YFSETQ. V gave up 4 bases and J gave up 4 bases, with 11 bases separating them. The CDR3 bases are TGCGCCAGCAGCATAGACACCCTCTATGGCTACACCTTC. This translates into CASSIDTLYGYTF. The full variable domain, in which reference TRBV5-1 and TRBJ1-2 provide the parts outside the CDR3, is KAGVTQTPRYLIKTRGQQVTLSCSPISGHRSVSWYQQTPGQGLQFLFEYFSETQRNKGNFPGRFSGRQFSNSRSEMNVSTLELGDSALYLCASSIDTLYGYTFGSGTRLTVV.

The V call is TRBV24-1, the J call TRBJ2-1; D unresolved. This CDR3 spans 14 amino acids. CDR1 and CDR2 from the germline V gene are KGHDR and SFDVKD. V gave up 5 bases and J gave up 4 bases, with 11 bases separating them. The CDR3 spells CATSAGFGYNEQFF. The CDR3, as DNA: TGTGCCACCAGTGCTGGGTTCGGGTACAATGAGCAGTTCTTC.

The chain is built from TRBV20-1 and TRBJ1-2; 7 nucleotides match TRBD1. In germline, CDR1 is DFQATT, CDR2 SNEGSKA (reference sequence). With 4 bases clipped from V and 4 bases from J, the junction kept 9 bases outside the gene matches. The CDR3 loop spans 14 amino acids. CDR3 protein: CSANEKGQFYGYTF. As DNA, the CDR3 is TGCAGTGCTAATGAAAAGGGACAGTTCTATGGCTACACCTTC.

The CDR3 sequence is CASSYGGGLLADTQYF. CDR3 in DNA: TGTGCCAGCAGTTACGGCGGGGGCCTCCTGGCAGATACGCAGTATTTT. The rearrangement joins TRBV6-5 to TRBJ2-3, with D possibly matching TRBD2 (7 bases). The germline V and J ends were trimmed by 2 bases and 4 bases, with 16 bases remaining between them. The CDR3 runs to 16 residues. Germline CDR1 is MNHEY and CDR2 is SVGAGI.

The DNA for the CDR3 is TGCGCCAGCAGCCAAGTCCTTCCCCAAGAGACCCAGTACTTC. Translation gives CASSQVLPQETQYF. The rearrangement joins TRBV4-1 to TRBJ2-5; D is ambiguous. CDR1 and CDR2 from the germline V gene are MGHRA and YSYEKL. V was pared by 1 base and J by 1 base, with 7 bases between. The CDR3 spans 14 residues.

The genes are TRBV30 and TRBJ2-3, with D possibly matching TRBD2 (6 bases). Trimming stripped 0 bases from V and 10 bases from J, with 11 bases between. Germline V CDR1 and CDR2: GTSNPN, SVGIG (reference sequence). The CDR3 has 12 amino acids. The CDR3 DNA follows: TGTGCCTGGAGTGTAGGCCTAGCGTCGCAGTATTTT. Protein sequence: CAWSVGLASQYF.

The chain is built from TRBV3-1 (or the pseudogene TRBV3-2) and TRBJ1-5, with D possibly matching TRBD1 (5 bases). CDR1 LGHDT and CDR2 YNNKEL come from the germline V gene (reference sequence). This CDR3 region has 15 residues. Trimming removed 2 bases from V and 2 bases from J, with 10 bases in between. The CDR3 reads CASSQLGVGNQPQHF. The CDR3 region has the DNA TGTGCCAGCAGCCAACTAGGGGTCGGCAATCAGCCCCAGCATTTT.

In regard to this clone: The junction departs from germline at one end; a sequencing error may be responsible. V is TRBV7-7 and J is TRBJ2-5; TRBD2 is a possible D gene (7 bases). The CDR3 covers 15 residues. The germline V gene has CDR1 SSHAT and CDR2 FNYEAQ (reference sequence). The CDR3 region has the DNA TGTGCTAGCAGCTTAGGGGGGGTCAGGCAAGAGACCCAGTACTTC. Translation gives CASSLGGVRQETQYF.

The chain combines TRBV3-1 (or the pseudogene TRBV3-2) with TRBJ1-2; maybe TRBD1 (6 bases). The V end was cut by 2 bases, the J end by 7 bases, with 11 bases between. The length of the CDR3 is 13 residues. Per the germline V gene, CDR1 is LGHDT and CDR2 is YNNKEL (reference sequence). Written as DNA, the CDR3 is TGTGCCAGCAGCCAAAACAGGGTACTTGGCTACACCTTC. It encodes CASSQNRVLGYTF.

The V and J genes are TRBV7-6 and TRBJ2-7; D gene unclear. With 5 bases removed from V and 2 bases from J, the gap between germline ends came to 7 bases. This CDR3 region has 12 residues. The germline gives CDR1 SGHVS, CDR2 FNYEAQ. The CDR3 nucleotides are TGTGCCAGCAGCCGAGATCCCTACGAGCAGTACGTC. It is translated as CASSRDPYEQYV.

There are a few counts of this clone. The chain's CDR3 is CASSEGTGNYGYTF. The CDR3 nucleotides read TGTGCCAGCAGCGAGGGGACAGGGAACTATGGCTACACCTTC. V is TRBV9 and J is TRBJ1-2; 9 nucleotides match TRBD1. Germline CDR1 is SGDLS and CDR2 is YYNGEE. This CDR3 has 14 residues. Germline trimming cut 3 bases from V and 2 bases from J; bases unmatched to any gene: 2. The full variable domain, its missing parts supplied by reference TRBV9 and TRBJ1-2, is DSGVTQTPKHLITATGQRVTLRCSPRSGDLSVYWYQQSLDQGLQFLIQYYNGEERAKGNILERFSAQQFPDLHSELNLSSLELGDSALYFCASSEGTGNYGYTFGSGTRLTVV.

The chain carries TRBV3-1 (or the pseudogene TRBV3-2) and TRBJ1-1; D not certain. The CDR3 is made up of 15 amino acids. V lost 0 bases to trimming and J lost 1 base, with 9 bases between them. Germline-derived CDR1 and CDR2 are LGHDT and YNNKEL (reference sequence). Written as DNA, the CDR3 is TGTGCCAGCAGCCAAGATCGACACTCGAACACTGAAGCTTTCTTT. Its translation: CASSQDRHSNTEAFF.

V gene TRBV19 combines with J gene TRBJ2-4; weak D call: TRBD2 (5 bases). This CDR3 has 13 amino acids. Deletions cut 6 bases from V and 3 bases from J, with 9 bases between. Germline loops: CDR1 LNHDA, CDR2 SQIVND (reference sequence). The CDR3 region has the DNA TGTGCCAGTAGGTTCGAGGGCAAAAACATTCAGTACTTC. This encodes CASRFEGKNIQYF.

The chain couples TRBV10-2 to TRBJ1-6, with TRBD1 matching 7 bases. Per germline, CDR1 WSHSY and CDR2 SAAADI. This CDR3 is built from 15 residues. After removal of 7 bases from V and 3 bases from J, the junction contained 6 bases not matched to a gene. As DNA, the CDR3 is TGCGCCAGCACCGAGACAGGGCGCTATAATTCACCCCTCCACTTT. Translating it yields CASTETGRYNSPLHF.

The chain employs TRBV9 and TRBJ2-5; D not certain. Trimming took off 0 bases at V and 1 base at J, with 13 bases between the two ends. Germline CDR1 SGDLS, CDR2 YYNGEE. This CDR3 region has 16 residues. DNA for the CDR3: TGTGCCAGCAGCGTAGTGGTAGGCGGTTCCCAAGAGACCCAGTACTTC. Amino acid sequence: CASSVVVGGSQETQYF.

This chain uses TRBV24-1 with TRBJ2-5, with TRBD1 matching 9 bases. The CDR3 totals 15 residues. The germline gives CDR1 KGHDR, CDR2 SFDVKD. Trimming took 4 bases from V and 1 from J; bases not matched to a gene: 3. CDR3 nucleotide sequence: TGTGCCACCAGTGAAGGACAGGGGTCCCAAGAGACCCAGTACTTC. Residues: CATSEGQGSQETQYF.

This clone was detected only a few times. The chain uses TRBV7-9 and TRBJ1-2; the match to TRBD1 covers 8 bases. Losses at the gene ends were 5 bases for V and 4 bases for J; bases not matched to a gene: 9. The CDR3 is 15 amino acids. CDR1 is SEHNR and CDR2 is FQNEAQ in the germline V gene (reference sequence). The CDR3 region is CASSPRTGTGYGYTF. The CDR3 DNA is TGTGCCAGCAGCCCCCGGACAGGGACTGGCTATGGCTACACCTTC.

V and J are TRBV7-2 and TRBJ2-2, with D possibly being TRBD1 (6 bases). The CDR3 totals 18 residues. The germline V gene encodes CDR1 SGHTA and CDR2 FQGNSA. V was clipped by 4 bases and J by 3 bases, with 21 bases between them. This CDR3 is CASSSSRQAALYTGELFF. The CDR3 DNA reads TGTGCCAGCAGCTCCTCCCGACAGGCCGCCCTCTACACCGGGGAGCTGTTTTTT.

The chain carries TRBV3-1 (or the pseudogene TRBV3-2) and TRBJ2-5, with a tentative D call TRBD2 (6 bases). The CDR3 sequence is 16 residues long. Germline lookup yields CDR1 LGHDT and CDR2 YNNKEL (reference sequence). With 3 bases removed from V and 4 bases from J, the gap between germline ends came to 18 bases. CDR3 protein: CASSQSYVGGGETQYF. DNA for the CDR3: TGTGCCAGCAGCCAGAGTTATGTGGGGGGTGGAGAGACCCAGTACTTC.

This clone was detected only a few times. The CDR3 spells CASSPRLAGAINEQFF. CDR3 bases: TGCGCCAGCAGCCCCCGACTAGCGGGGGCCATAAATGAGCAGTTCTTC. The genes are TRBV4-1 and TRBJ2-1; TRBD2 aligns across 12 bases. Per the germline V gene, CDR1 is MGHRA and CDR2 is YSYEKL. This CDR3 contains 16 residues. Trimming removed 4 bases from V and 7 bases from J; junction bases left unmatched: 8.

The J gene is TRBJ2-2, the V gene TRBV24-1; 9 bases line up with TRBD1. The CDR3 loop spans 17 amino acids. In germline, CDR1 is KGHDR, CDR2 SFDVKD. V gave up 3 bases and J gave up 3 bases; unmatched junction bases: 7. The CDR3 nucleotides are TGTGCCACCAGTGATACCCCACAGGGGGCGGACACCGGGGAGCTGTTTTTT. The encoded protein is CATSDTPQGADTGELFF.

The chain recombines TRBV27 with TRBJ1-1, with D uncertain. CDR3 length: 14 amino acids. Germline-derived CDR1 and CDR2 are MNHEY and SMNVEV (reference sequence). V was pared by 8 bases and J by 1 base, with 14 bases between. The CDR3 loop reads CASAAWHSNTEAFF. As DNA, the CDR3 is TGTGCCAGCGCGGCGTGGCACTCGAACACTGAAGCTTTCTTT.

J is TRBJ1-1 and V is TRBV18, with D unresolved. The V gene lost 2 bases and the J gene lost 3 bases, with 7 bases spanning the gap. Germline V CDR1 and CDR2: KGHSH, LQKENI. The CDR3 length is 13 residues. The CDR3 reads CASSPTLDTEAFF. DNA for the CDR3: TGTGCCAGCTCACCAACTCTGGACACTGAAGCTTTCTTT.

The chain combines TRBV15 with TRBJ1-1; 8 nucleotides match TRBD1. The V gene's germline CDR1 is LNHNV and CDR2 YYDKDF (reference sequence). CDR3 size: 13 residues. The J segment lost 5 bases and the V segment lost 8 bases, leaving 7 bases of the junction unmatched. The CDR3 sequence is CATLDRGETEAFF. The CDR3 DNA reads as TGTGCCACCCTAGACAGGGGTGAAACTGAAGCTTTCTTT.

This CDR3 reads CASSTQGSSYNSPLHF. The CDR3 nucleotides are TGTGCCAGCAGCACCCAAGGGAGCTCCTATAATTCACCCCTCCACTTT. The rearrangement uses TRBV5-5 and TRBJ1-6; D is ambiguous. CDR3 length equals 16 residues. V lost 4 bases, J lost 0 bases, and 11 bases lay in between. The germline gives CDR1 SGHKS, CDR2 YYEKEE (reference sequence).

The rearrangement uses TRBV14 and TRBJ1-1; possible D gene TRBD1, 5 bases. The V end lost 0 bases, the J end lost 4 bases, and 18 bases lay between the germline ends. This CDR3 is built from 17 residues. The V gene's germline CDR1 is SGHDN and CDR2 FVKESK. The CDR3 spells CASSQDLISRGFTEAFF. CDR3 DNA: TGTGCCAGCAGCCAAGATCTTATTTCTAGGGGATTCACTGAAGCTTTCTTT. Filled out from reference TRBV14 and TRBJ1-1, the complete variable domain reads EAGVTQFPSHSVIEKGQTVTLRCDPISGHDNLYWYRRVMGKEIKFLLHFVKESKQDESGMPNNRFLAERTGGTYSTLKVQPAELEDSGVYFCASSQDLISRGFTEAFFGQGTRLTVV.

V usage is TRBV7-9 and J usage is TRBJ2-7; possible D gene TRBD2, 5 bases. The V end lost 6 bases, the J end lost 5 bases, and 14 bases lay between the germline ends. The CDR3 length is 13 residues. Germline CDR1 reads SEHNR; CDR2 reads FQNEAQ (reference sequence). CDR3 nucleotides: TGTGCCAGCAGTCCTACCGGGATCGACGAGCAGTACTTC. Translating gives CASSPTGIDEQYF.

The gene calls are TRBV11-2 and TRBJ2-4; the D gene is possibly TRBD2 (5 bases). The CDR3 consists of 13 residues. Germline CDR1 reads SGHAT; CDR2 reads FQNNGV. Trimming stripped 2 bases from V and 10 bases from J, with 12 bases between. The CDR3: CASSLQEASIQYF. The DNA of the CDR3 is TGTGCCAGCAGCTTACAGGAGGCGAGTATTCAGTACTTC.

The chain combines TRBV5-1 with TRBJ1-1; D is unresolved. Germline V CDR1 and CDR2: SGHRS, YFSETQ. Trimming removed 0 bases at V and 0 bases at J, with 6 bases between. This CDR3 has 14 amino acids. CDR3: CASSLDSMNTEAFF. In DNA, the CDR3 is TGCGCCAGCAGCTTGGACAGCATGAACACTGAAGCTTTCTTT.

The V call is TRBV9, the J call TRBJ2-2, with TRBD1 matching over 9 bases. The length of the CDR3 is 16 residues. Germline CDR1 reads SGDLS; CDR2 reads YYNGEE. Trimming at V came to 3 bases and at J to 6 bases, leaving 9 bases not matched to a gene. Written as DNA, the CDR3 is TGTGCCAGCAGCGCCGGGGACAGGGAGTACGCCGGGGAGCTGTTTTTT. As protein: CASSAGDREYAGELFF.